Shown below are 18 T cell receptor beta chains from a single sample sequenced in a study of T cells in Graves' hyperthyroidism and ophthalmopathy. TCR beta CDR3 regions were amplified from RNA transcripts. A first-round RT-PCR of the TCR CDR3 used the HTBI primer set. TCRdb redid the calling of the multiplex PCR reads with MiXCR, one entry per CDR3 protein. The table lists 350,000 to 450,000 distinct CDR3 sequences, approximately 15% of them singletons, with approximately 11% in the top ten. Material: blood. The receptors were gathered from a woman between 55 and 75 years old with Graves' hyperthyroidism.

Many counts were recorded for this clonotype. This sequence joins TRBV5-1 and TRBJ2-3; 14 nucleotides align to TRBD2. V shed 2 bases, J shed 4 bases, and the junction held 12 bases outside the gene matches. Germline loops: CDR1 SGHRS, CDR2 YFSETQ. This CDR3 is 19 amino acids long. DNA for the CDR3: TGCGCCAGCAGCTTATTCGGGACTAGCGGGAGCTCCCTACCAGATACGCAGTATTTT. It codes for CASSLFGTSGSSLPDTQYF.

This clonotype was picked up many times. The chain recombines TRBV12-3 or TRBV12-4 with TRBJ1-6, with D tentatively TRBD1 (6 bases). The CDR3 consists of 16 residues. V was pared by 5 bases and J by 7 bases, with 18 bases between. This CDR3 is CASSLLGGAGNSPLHF. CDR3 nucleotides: TGTGCCAGCAGTCTGCTGGGGGGCGCTGGGAATTCACCCCTCCACTTT.

The CDR3 DNA reads as TGTGCCAGCAGTGAGGGACTAGCGGGAGACGAAAGCACAGATACGCAGTATTTT. This translates into CASSEGLAGDESTDTQYF. V and J are TRBV2 and TRBJ2-3, with 14 positions matching TRBD2. CDR3 size: 18 residues. The germline V gene has CDR1 SNHLY and CDR2 FYNNEI. The J segment lost 0 bases and the V segment lost 3 bases, leaving 5 bases of the junction unmatched.

CDR3 sequence reads: CSAGTGNQPQHF. The CDR3 DNA sequence: TGCAGTGCGGGGACAGGGAATCAGCCCCAGCATTTT. This chain uses TRBV20-1 with TRBJ1-5; TRBD1 agrees at 9 bases. V lost 6 bases, J lost 4 bases, and 1 base stayed unmatched. This CDR3 has 12 amino acids. Germline lookup yields CDR1 DFQATT and CDR2 SNEGSKA (reference sequence).

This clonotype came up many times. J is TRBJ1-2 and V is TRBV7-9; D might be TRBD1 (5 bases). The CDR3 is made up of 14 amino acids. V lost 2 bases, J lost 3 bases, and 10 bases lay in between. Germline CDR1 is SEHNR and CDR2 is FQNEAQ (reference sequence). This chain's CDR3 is CASSLWGVDYGYTF. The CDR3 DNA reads TGTGCCAGCAGCTTATGGGGGGTTGACTATGGCTACACCTTC.

The CDR3 spells CASSQGRDNEQFF. CDR3 bases: TGCGCCAGCAGCCAAGGCAGGGACAATGAGCAGTTCTTC. The chain employs TRBV4-1 and TRBJ2-1, with D maybe TRBD1 (5 bases). V was shortened by 1 base and J by 5 bases, with 6 bases between the two germline ends. CDR3 length: 13 amino acids. Germline V gives CDR1 MGHRA, CDR2 YSYEKL.

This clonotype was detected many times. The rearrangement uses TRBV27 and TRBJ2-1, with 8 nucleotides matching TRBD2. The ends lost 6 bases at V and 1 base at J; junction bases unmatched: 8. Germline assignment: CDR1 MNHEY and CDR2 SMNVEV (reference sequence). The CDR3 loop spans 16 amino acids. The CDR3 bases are TGTGCCAGCAGCCGAAATAGCGGGAATTCCTACAATGAGCAGTTCTTC. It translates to CASSRNSGNSYNEQFF.

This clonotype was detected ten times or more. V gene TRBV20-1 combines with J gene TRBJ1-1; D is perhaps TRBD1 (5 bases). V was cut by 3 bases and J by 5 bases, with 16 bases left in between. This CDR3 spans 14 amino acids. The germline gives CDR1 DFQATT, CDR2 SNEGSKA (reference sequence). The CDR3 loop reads CSAREVGGWTEAFF. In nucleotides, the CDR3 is TGCAGTGCTAGGGAAGTGGGGGGATGGACTGAAGCTTTCTTT.

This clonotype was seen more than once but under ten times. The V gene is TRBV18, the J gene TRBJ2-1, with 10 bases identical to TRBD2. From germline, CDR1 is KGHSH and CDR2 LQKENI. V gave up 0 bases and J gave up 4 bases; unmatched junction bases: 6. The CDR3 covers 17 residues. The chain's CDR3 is CASSPPLAAGGYNEQFF. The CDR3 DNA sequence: TGTGCCAGCTCACCACCGCTCGCAGCGGGAGGGTACAATGAGCAGTTCTTC. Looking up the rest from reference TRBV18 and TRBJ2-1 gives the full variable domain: NAGVMQNPRHLVRRRGQEARLRCSPMKGHSHVYWYRQLPEEGLKFMVYLQKENIIDESGMPKERFSAEFPKEGPSILRIQQVVRGDSAAYFCASSPPLAAGGYNEQFFGPGTRLTVL.

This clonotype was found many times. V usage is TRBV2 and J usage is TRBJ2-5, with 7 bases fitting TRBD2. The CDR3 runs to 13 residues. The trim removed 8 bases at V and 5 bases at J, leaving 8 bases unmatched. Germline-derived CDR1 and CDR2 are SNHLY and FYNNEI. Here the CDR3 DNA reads TGTGCCAGCGCGTGGACTAGTCGGGAGACCCAGTACTTC. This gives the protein CASAWTSRETQYF.

The CDR3: CASSRRWDRGQETQYF. The CDR3 region has the DNA TGTGCCAGTAGTCGCCGATGGGACAGGGGTCAAGAGACCCAGTACTTC. This chain links TRBV19 with TRBJ2-5; 10 nucleotides match TRBD1. J lost 2 bases, V lost 5 bases, and 8 bases had no gene match. CDR3 length equals 16 residues. CDR1 and CDR2 from the germline V gene are LNHDA and SQIVND (reference sequence). Looking up the rest from reference TRBV19 and TRBJ2-5 gives the full variable domain: DGGITQSPKYLFRKEGQNVTLSCEQNLNHDAMYWYRQDPGQGLRLIYYSQIVNDFQKGDIAEGYSVSREKKESFPLTVTSAQKNPTAFYLCASSRRWDRGQETQYFGPGTRLLVL.

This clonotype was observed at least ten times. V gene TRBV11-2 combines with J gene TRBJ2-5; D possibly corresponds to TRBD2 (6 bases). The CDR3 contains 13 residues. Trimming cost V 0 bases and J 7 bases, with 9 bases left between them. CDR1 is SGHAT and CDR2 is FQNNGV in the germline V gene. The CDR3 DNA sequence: TGTGCCAGCAGCTTAGACAGGGAGGCGACCCAGTACTTC. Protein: CASSLDREATQYF. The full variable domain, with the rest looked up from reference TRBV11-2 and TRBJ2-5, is EAGVAQSPRYKIIEKRQSVAFWCNPISGHATLYWYQQILGQGPKLLIQFQNNGVVDDSQLPKDRFSAERLKGVDSTLKIQPAKLEDSAVYLCASSLDREATQYFGPGTRLLVL.

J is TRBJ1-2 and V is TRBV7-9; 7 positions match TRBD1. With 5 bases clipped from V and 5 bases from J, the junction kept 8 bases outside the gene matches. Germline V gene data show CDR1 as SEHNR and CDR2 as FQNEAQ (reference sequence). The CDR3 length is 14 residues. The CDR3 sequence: CASSRDRDRYGYTF. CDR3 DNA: TGTGCCAGCAGCCGAGACAGGGACAGATATGGCTACACCTTC.

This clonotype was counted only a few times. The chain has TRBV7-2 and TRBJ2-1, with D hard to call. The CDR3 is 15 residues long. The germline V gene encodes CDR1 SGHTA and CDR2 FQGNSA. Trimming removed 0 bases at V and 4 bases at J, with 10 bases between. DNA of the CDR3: TGTGCCAGCAGCTTAGCAGGGCTGGGGTACAATGAGCAGTTCTTC. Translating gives CASSLAGLGYNEQFF.

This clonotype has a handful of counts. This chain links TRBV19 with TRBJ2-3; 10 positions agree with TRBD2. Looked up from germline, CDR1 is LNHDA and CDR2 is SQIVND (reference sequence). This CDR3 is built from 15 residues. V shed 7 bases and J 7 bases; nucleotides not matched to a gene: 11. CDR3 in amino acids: CASISRTSGFYTQYF. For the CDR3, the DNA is TGTGCCAGTATTAGCCGGACTAGCGGATTCTATACGCAGTATTTT.

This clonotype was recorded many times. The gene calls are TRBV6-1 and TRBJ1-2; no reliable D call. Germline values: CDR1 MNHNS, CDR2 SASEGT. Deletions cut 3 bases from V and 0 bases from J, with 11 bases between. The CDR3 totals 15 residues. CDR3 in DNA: TGTGCCAGCAGTGATATACACGGAGCTAACTATGGCTACACCTTC. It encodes CASSDIHGANYGYTF.

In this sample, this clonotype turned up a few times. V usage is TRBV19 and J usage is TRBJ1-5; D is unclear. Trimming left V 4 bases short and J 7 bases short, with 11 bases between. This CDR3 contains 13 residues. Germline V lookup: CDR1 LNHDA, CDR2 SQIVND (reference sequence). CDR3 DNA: TGTGCCAGTAGTACTAACGTGGGACAGCCCCAGCATTTT. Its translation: CASSTNVGQPQHF.

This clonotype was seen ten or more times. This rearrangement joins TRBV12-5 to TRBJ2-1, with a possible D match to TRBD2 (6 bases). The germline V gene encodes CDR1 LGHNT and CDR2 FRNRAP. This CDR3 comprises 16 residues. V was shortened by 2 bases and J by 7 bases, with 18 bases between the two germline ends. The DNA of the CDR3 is TGTGCTAGTGGTTTGCCCCGGGACTGGGCCAAAAATGAGCAGTTCTTC. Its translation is CASGLPRDWAKNEQFF.